Listed here are 19 T cell receptor beta chains from one sample, sequenced in a study of OX40 agonist ivuxolimab in advanced cancers. TCRdb keeps only in-frame clones here, not all; method: immunoSEQ multiplex PCR. The sample gives some 45,000 clones, approximately 80% of which show up once; 5% to 5.5% is in the top ten. Sequenced here: CD4+ or CD8+ T cells sorted from blood, sampled in a trial of the OX40 agonist ivuxolimab. These receptors were obtained from an adult with an advanced solid tumor such as melanoma, head and neck, liver or kidney cancer.

This chain links TRBV6-6 with TRBJ2-2, with unresolved D. Deletions cut 2 bases from V and 8 bases from J, with 12 bases between. Germline loops: CDR1 MNHNY, CDR2 SVGAGI (reference sequence). This CDR3 is 14 amino acids long. The CDR3 bases are TGTGCCAGCAGTTACAGGGTACACCCTGGGGAGCTGTTTTTT. Protein product: CASSYRVHPGELFF.

The chain uses TRBV11-2 and TRBJ2-7; D remains unclear. There are 11 residues in the CDR3. Germline values: CDR1 SGHAT, CDR2 FQNNGV. V dropped 4 bases and J dropped 3 bases, with 4 bases sitting between them. DNA of the CDR3: TGTGCCAGCAGCTCCGTCTACGAGCAGTACTTC. Amino acids: CASSSVYEQYF.

The gene calls are TRBV6-6 and TRBJ2-3; possible D gene TRBD1, 6 bases. Deletions cut 4 bases from V and 1 base from J, with 15 bases between. The CDR3 is made up of 16 amino acids. CDR1 and CDR2 (germline): MNHNY, SVGAGI (reference sequence). This chain's CDR3 is CASSSPRGGGTDTQYF. As DNA, the CDR3 is TGTGCCAGCAGTTCACCTCGAGGGGGTGGCACAGATACGCAGTATTTT.

The chain couples TRBV28 to TRBJ1-1; D not certain. The CDR3 has 14 amino acids. Germline-derived CDR1 and CDR2 are MDHEN and SYDVKM. Trimming took 2 bases from V and 3 from J, leaving 10 bases between them. CDR3 DNA: TGTGCCAGCAGTTTAAGCGGGGAGGACACTGAAGCTTTCTTT. Protein: CASSLSGEDTEAFF.

This clone has a single count. V usage is TRBV2 and J usage is TRBJ1-1, with D uncertain. Trimming left V 6 bases short and J 0 bases short, with 8 bases between. The germline V gene encodes CDR1 SNHLY and CDR2 FYNNEI. The CDR3 covers 13 residues. Written as DNA, the CDR3 is TGTGCCAGCAGACCTGAGTTGAACACTGAAGCTTTCTTT. Translating it yields CASRPELNTEAFF. The variable domain in full, completed from reference TRBV2 and TRBJ1-1, reads EPEVTQTPSHQVTQMGQEVILRCVPISNHLYFYWYRQILGQKVEFLVSFYNNEISEKSEIFDDQFSVERPDGSNFTLKIRSTKLEDSAMYFCASRPELNTEAFFGQGTRLTVV.

The genes are TRBV9 and TRBJ2-5; D possibly corresponds to TRBD1 (6 bases). This CDR3 region has 14 residues. Trimming shortened V by 4 bases and J by 0 bases, and 10 bases separated the two germline ends. Germline V gene sequence: CDR1 SGDLS, CDR2 YYNGEE. CDR3 residues: CASSSGQNQETQYF. In DNA, the CDR3 is TGTGCCAGCAGCTCCGGACAGAACCAAGAGACCCAGTACTTC.

In its sample, this clone was seen once. The CDR3 DNA is TGCGCCAGCAGCTCCGGGACAGGGGTAGGAGAGACCCAGTACTTC. Residues: CASSSGTGVGETQYF. The chain uses TRBV5-1 and TRBJ2-5; 10 nucleotides match TRBD1. V lost 3 bases and J lost 4; bases outside the gene matches: 6. CDR1 and CDR2 (germline): SGHRS, YFSETQ. The length of the CDR3 is 15 residues.

This clone has more than one count but fewer than ten. The germline gene is not matched at one end of the junction; a read error may be the cause. V gene TRBV7-7 combines with J gene TRBJ2-6; D remains unclear. This CDR3 contains 13 residues. Germline assignment: CDR1 SSHAT and CDR2 FNYEAQ (reference sequence). CDR3 DNA: TGTGCTAGCAGCCCATCTGGGGCCAACGTCCTGACTTTC. It yields the protein CASSPSGANVLTF.

This chain joins TRBV4-1 and TRBJ2-1; D is unresolved. The V end was cut by 5 bases, the J end by 10 bases, with 15 bases between. Germline V gene lookup returns CDR1 MGHRA and CDR2 YSYEKL. This CDR3 has 13 residues. CDR3 sequence reads: CASSVGPKREQFF. The CDR3 DNA sequence: TGCGCCAGCAGCGTAGGGCCGAAAAGGGAGCAGTTCTTC.

The V call is TRBV28, the J call TRBJ1-1; D uncertain. The germline gives CDR1 MDHEN, CDR2 SYDVKM. V was clipped by 11 bases and J by 1 base, with 14 bases between them. There are 13 residues in the CDR3. The DNA of the CDR3 is TGTGCCGGGAGAACGGGAGCGAACACTGAAGCTTTCTTT. Protein sequence: CAGRTGANTEAFF. Using reference TRBV28 and TRBJ1-1 for the parts outside the CDR3, the full variable domain is DVKVTQSSRYLVKRTGEKVFLECVQDMDHENMFWYRQDPGLGLRLIYFSYDVKMKEKGDIPEGYSVSREKKERFSLILESASTNQTSMYLCAGRTGANTEAFFGQGTRLTVV.

The chain recombines TRBV19 with TRBJ1-2, with D tentatively TRBD1 (6 bases). V was pared by 4 bases and J by 2 bases, with 14 bases between. This CDR3 has 15 amino acids. Germline assignment: CDR1 LNHDA and CDR2 SQIVND (reference sequence). CDR3 sequence (DNA): TGTGCCAGTAGTAGTGACAGGCGACTAAACTATGGCTACACCTTC. Its protein product is CASSSDRRLNYGYTF.

The J gene is TRBJ1-6, the V gene TRBV5-1; D remains ambiguous. This CDR3 has 16 amino acids. Germline-derived CDR1 and CDR2 are SGHRS and YFSETQ. Trimming stripped 0 bases from V and 8 bases from J, with 15 bases between. The CDR3 region has the DNA TGCGCCAGCAGCTTGGTGGGCGGGAAGGCTGATTCACCCCTCCACTTT. It is translated as CASSLVGGKADSPLHF.

CDR3 DNA sequence: TGTGCCAGCAGCTTACCTCGGACTAGCGGGAGGGACGAGCAGTACTTC. Its translation is CASSLPRTSGRDEQYF. The chain recombines TRBV5-5 with TRBJ2-7; 15 bases are a match to TRBD2. Germline V gene data show CDR1 as SGHKS and CDR2 as YYEKEE (reference sequence). J was trimmed by 5 bases and V by 2 bases; bases with no gene match: 5. This CDR3 is built from 16 residues. The full variable domain, completed using reference TRBV5-5 and TRBJ2-7, is DAGVTQSPTHLIKTRGQQVTLRCSPISGHKSVSWYQQVLGQGPQFIFQYYEKEERGRGNFPDRFSARQFPNYSSELNVNALLLGDSALYLCASSLPRTSGRDEQYFGPGTRLTVT.

V is TRBV10-2 and J is TRBJ2-5; D may match TRBD1 or TRBD2 (6 bases each). Per germline, CDR1 WSHSY and CDR2 SAAADI. There are 13 residues in the CDR3. V was clipped by 6 bases and J by 4 bases, with 12 bases between them. CDR3 sequence reads: CASSRGGGETQYF. The CDR3 bases are TGCGCCAGCAGCCGAGGGGGAGGAGAGACCCAGTACTTC.

The chain recombines TRBV11-2 with TRBJ1-1; TRBD1 might be the D (6 bases). This CDR3 spans 13 amino acids. The V gene's germline CDR1 is SGHAT and CDR2 FQNNGV. Trimming removed 5 bases at V and 5 bases at J, with 12 bases between. For the CDR3, the DNA is TGTGCCAGCAGCAGAAAAGGGGGAACTGAAGCTTTCTTT. It specifies CASSRKGGTEAFF.

The rearrangement links TRBV5-6 to TRBJ2-1, with TRBD1 as a possible D gene (5 bases). Deletions cut 7 bases from V and 1 base from J, with 15 bases between. This CDR3 contains 15 residues. CDR1 is SGHDT, CDR2 YYEEEE, per germline. This CDR3 reads CASSSRGGSYNEQFF. The CDR3 region has the DNA TGTGCCAGCTCGTCAAGGGGTGGTTCCTACAATGAGCAGTTCTTC.

The rearrangement links TRBV18 to TRBJ2-7; perhaps TRBD1 as D (6 bases). V lost 6 bases and J 3 bases, leaving 15 bases between the germline ends. This CDR3 spans 14 amino acids. Germline V gene sequence: CDR1 KGHSH, CDR2 LQKENI. The CDR3 region is CASSKGELNYEQYF. CDR3 bases: TGTGCCAGCTCGAAGGGGGAGCTTAACTACGAGCAGTACTTC.

This CDR3 is CASSKLAGERYEQFF. CDR3 DNA: TGTGCCAGTAGTAAACTAGCGGGAGAGCGCTATGAGCAGTTCTTC. The gene calls are TRBV19 and TRBJ2-1, with TRBD2 identical over 11 bases. After removal of 4 bases from V and 8 bases from J, the junction contained 7 bases not matched to a gene. This CDR3 contains 15 residues. Germline assignment: CDR1 LNHDA and CDR2 SQIVND (reference sequence).

Only a few counts were recorded for this clone. The chain has TRBV1 and TRBJ1-3; the table's D gene call, TRBD1, was not cross checked with the DNA. TRBV1 is deemed a pseudogene. The CDR3 is 20 residues long. CDR3: CTSSQERPGQHTSSGNTIYF. CDR3 coding DNA: TGCACCAGCAGCCAAGAAAGACCGGGACAACACACATCCTCTGGAAACACCATATATTTT.